The clone carrying this T cell receptor (beta chain) is a singleton in its sample. This sample is part of a study of blood T cell repertoires in COVID-19. In the study overall: The United States, Italy and Spain supplied acute and convalescent COVID-19 samples.

The CDR3 is made up of 13 amino acids. Germline V gene lookup returns CDR1 LNHNV and CDR2 YYDKDF (reference sequence). The trim removed 3 bases at V and 5 bases at J, leaving 1 base unmatched. In the original analysis: Reference gene primer amplification gave nucleated cell count estimates. The data were produced by immunoSEQ multiplex PCR, yet TCRdb's version contains in-frame clones alone and is incomplete. From that table come the V and J calls and clone size; the DNA was used to work out D and trimming. The data show about 200,000 clones, with over 85% seen just once and 3% to 4% held by the top ten. The age range of participants was about 18 to 90 years, with residence in about two dozen US areas.

The receptor was derived from a woman between 25 and 40 years old with acute COVID-19. Material: PBMCs or T cells enriched from blood (not recorded which). The chain has TRBV15 and TRBJ2-7; 10 bases agree with TRBD1. Written as DNA, the CDR3 is TGTGCCACCAGCAGCGGGACAGGGGACGAGCAGTACTTC. It encodes CATSSGTGDEQYF.